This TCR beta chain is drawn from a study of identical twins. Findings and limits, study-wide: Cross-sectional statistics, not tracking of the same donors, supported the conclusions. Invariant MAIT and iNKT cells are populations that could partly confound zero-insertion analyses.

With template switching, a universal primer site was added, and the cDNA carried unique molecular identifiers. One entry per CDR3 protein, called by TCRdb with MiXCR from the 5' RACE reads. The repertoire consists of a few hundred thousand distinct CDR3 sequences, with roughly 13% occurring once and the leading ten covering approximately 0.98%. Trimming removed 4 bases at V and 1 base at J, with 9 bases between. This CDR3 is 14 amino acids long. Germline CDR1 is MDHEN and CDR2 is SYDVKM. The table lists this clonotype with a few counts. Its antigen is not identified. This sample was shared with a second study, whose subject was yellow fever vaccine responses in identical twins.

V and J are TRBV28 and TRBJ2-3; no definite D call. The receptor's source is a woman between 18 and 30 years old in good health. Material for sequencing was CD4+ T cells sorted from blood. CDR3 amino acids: CASSSRAGTDTQYF. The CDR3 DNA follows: TGTGCCAGCAGTTCACGGGCCGGCACAGATACGCAGTATTTT.